Reported below is one T cell receptor beta chain. The CDR3 consists of 14 residues. Germline-derived CDR1 and CDR2 are KGHDR and SFDVKD. V gave up 4 bases and J gave up 1 base, with 9 bases separating them. This sample is part of a study of blood T cell repertoires in COVID-19. Looking at the study overall: From the United States, Italy and Spain came samples of acute and convalescent COVID-19. PBMCs, B-cell-depleted T cells, or T cells provided the cDNA or gDNA that made up the material.

All enrollees were roughly 18 to 90 years old and from under 25 US areas. Cohort allocation depended upon clinical history that participants reported. The protocol was immunoSEQ multiplex PCR, while the TCRdb copy is restricted to in-frame clones and leaves out a portion. The data contain about half a million clones, 80% to 90% of them seen just once; the ten biggest clones take up around 7.9%. The sample consisted of PBMCs or T cells enriched from blood (not recorded which). The sequence was obtained from a woman in her sixties who had recovered from COVID-19. The rearrangement joins TRBV24-1 to TRBJ1-2; D perhaps matches TRBD1 (5 bases). In nucleotides, the CDR3 is TGTGCCACCAGTGACTTAGACAGTAACTATGGCTACACCTTC. Protein sequence: CATSDLDSNYGYTF.